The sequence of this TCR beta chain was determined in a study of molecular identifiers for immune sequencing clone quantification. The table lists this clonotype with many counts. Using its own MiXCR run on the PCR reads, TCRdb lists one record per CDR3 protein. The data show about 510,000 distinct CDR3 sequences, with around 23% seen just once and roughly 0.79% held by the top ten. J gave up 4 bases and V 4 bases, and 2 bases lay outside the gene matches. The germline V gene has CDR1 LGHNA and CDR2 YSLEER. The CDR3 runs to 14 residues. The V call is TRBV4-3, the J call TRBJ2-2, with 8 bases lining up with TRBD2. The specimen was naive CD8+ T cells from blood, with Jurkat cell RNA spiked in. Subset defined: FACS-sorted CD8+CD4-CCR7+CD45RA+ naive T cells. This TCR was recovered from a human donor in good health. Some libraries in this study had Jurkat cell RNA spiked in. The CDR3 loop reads CASSPGGTTGELFF. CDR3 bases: TGCGCCAGCAGCCCGGGGGGGACCACCGGGGAGCTGTTTTTT.